These 26 T cell receptor beta chains were all obtained from the same sample, sequenced in a study of shared clonotypes between healthy human individuals. TCRdb's copy holds only in-frame clones and misses some; the assay was immunoSEQ multiplex PCR. The sample lists around 100,000 clones, 67% occurring once. Sequencing was carried out using memory CD8+ T cells sorted from blood. Described subset: CD45RO+ cells pooled with CCR7-negative TemRA cells. All receptors come from a woman younger than 45 in good health.

The V gene is TRBV4-2, the J gene TRBJ2-7; TRBD1 aligns across 8 bases. The ends lost 0 bases at V and 3 bases at J; junction bases unmatched: 4. The germline gives CDR1 LGHNA, CDR2 YNFKEQ. The CDR3 covers 15 residues. The CDR3 bases are TGTGCCAGCAGCCAAGAGCAGGGGGCGGTCTACGAGCAGTACTTC. Translating gives CASSQEQGAVYEQYF.

CDR3 protein: CASSPGHGGGEQYF. The CDR3 DNA follows: TGTGCCAGCAGCCCGGGACATGGTGGGGGCGAGCAGTACTTC. The gene calls are TRBV5-4 and TRBJ2-7; D may be TRBD1 (6 bases). V was shortened by 4 bases and J by 6 bases, with 17 bases between the two germline ends. The germline V gene has CDR1 SGHNT and CDR2 YYREEE (reference sequence). The CDR3 loop spans 14 amino acids.

The CDR3, as DNA: TGTGCCTGGACTAGCGCCTACTCCTACGAGCAGTACTTC. Translating it yields CAWTSAYSYEQYF. V is TRBV30 and J is TRBJ2-7; D possibly corresponds to TRBD2 (6 bases). Germline values: CDR1 GTSNPN, CDR2 SVGIG (reference sequence). V gave up 4 bases and J gave up 0 bases, with 10 bases separating them. The CDR3 is 13 residues long.

CDR3 amino acids: CTSSQFRGAGELFF. Written as DNA, the CDR3 is TGCACCAGCAGCCAATTCAGGGGGGCCGGGGAGCTGTTTTTT. The chain joins TRBV1 to TRBJ2-2; the DNA was not used to check the table's D call, TRBD1. TRBV1 is a pseudogene segment. The CDR3 extends over 14 amino acids.

This clone came up many times. CDR3 residues: CASSDYLDEQFF. The DNA of the CDR3 is TGCGCCAGCAGTGACTACCTGGATGAGCAGTTCTTC. The chain joins TRBV10-1 to TRBJ2-1, with D uncertain. In germline, CDR1 is WNHNN, CDR2 SYGVQD (reference sequence). The CDR3 covers 12 residues. V shed 3 bases and J shed 8 bases, with 8 bases lying between them.

The V call is TRBV7-1, the J call TRBJ2-7; 7 bases line up with TRBD1. TRBV7-1 is recorded as an ORF, its role being uncertain. This CDR3 comprises 15 residues. The V segment lost 5 bases and the J segment 0 bases; nucleotides outside the gene matches: 7. DNA of the CDR3: TGTGCCAGCAGCCTTGGGACAGTCTCCTCCTACGAGCAGTACTTC. It is translated as CASSLGTVSSYEQYF.

Concerning this clone: The sample holds other DNA sequences that translate to the same CDR3. The chain has TRBV5-1 and TRBJ2-5; 8 bases align to TRBD1. V lost 3 bases to trimming and J lost 4 bases; unmatched junction nucleotides: 2. CDR1 and CDR2 (germline): SGHRS, YFSETQ. The CDR3 extends over 13 amino acids. CDR3 nucleotides: TGCGCCAGCAGCTACGGACAGGGAGAGACCCAGTACTTC. Its protein product is CASSYGQGETQYF.

For this clone: This CDR3 is also generated by other DNA sequences in the sample. The V gene is TRBV5-6, the J gene TRBJ1-1; no definite D call. In germline, CDR1 is SGHDT, CDR2 YYEEEE. The CDR3 covers 14 residues. V was clipped by 2 bases and J by 0 bases, with 8 bases between them. The CDR3 loop reads CASSFGRLNTEAFF. CDR3 nucleotide sequence: TGTGCCAGCAGCTTTGGCAGGTTGAACACTGAAGCTTTCTTT.

The chain has TRBV10-3 and TRBJ2-7, with 8 bases that match TRBD2. With 3 bases clipped from V and 4 bases from J, the junction kept 8 bases outside the gene matches. Germline CDR1 ENHRY, CDR2 SYGVKD. The CDR3 covers 15 residues. The CDR3 nucleotides read TGTGCCATCAGTGAAGGACCGGGACTAGGGTACGAGCAGTACTTC. It encodes CAISEGPGLGYEQYF.

This clone has a single count. The chain links TRBV27 to TRBJ2-7, with 11 nucleotides matching TRBD2. CDR1 is MNHEY and CDR2 is SMNVEV in the germline V gene (reference sequence). This CDR3 contains 14 residues. With 5 bases clipped from V and 6 bases from J, the junction kept 6 bases outside the gene matches. The CDR3 spells CASSETSGMGEQYF. In DNA form, the CDR3 reads TGTGCCAGCAGTGAGACTAGCGGGATGGGCGAGCAGTACTTC.

Only a few counts were recorded for this clone. This chain joins TRBV2 and TRBJ1-1, with 7 bases aligning to TRBD1. CDR1 and CDR2 from the germline V gene are SNHLY and FYNNEI. The CDR3 contains 16 residues. V lost 8 bases and J lost 5; bases outside the gene matches: 17. DNA for the CDR3: TGTGCCAGCCCTCACTCGACAGGGAGGGGACGAACTGAAGCTTTCTTT. Amino acid sequence: CASPHSTGRGRTEAFF.

This clone was recorded a few times. This CDR3 reads CASSLAGRDFF. The CDR3 DNA follows: TGTGCCAGCAGCTTGGCGGGCCGGGACTTCTTT. The rearrangement uses TRBV5-4 and TRBJ1-1; D might be TRBD1 (5 bases). Germline assignment: CDR1 SGHNT and CDR2 YYREEE (reference sequence). The CDR3 length is 11 residues. Trimming took 0 bases from V and 14 from J, leaving 11 bases between them. Full variable domain (missing parts from reference TRBV5-4 and TRBJ1-1): ETGVTQSPTHLIKTRGQQVTLRCSSQSGHNTVSWYQQALGQGPQFIFQYYREEENGRGNFPPRFSGLQFPNYSSELNVNALELDDSALYLCASSLAGRDFFGQGTRLTVV.

The chain links TRBV2 to TRBJ2-7; 7 nucleotides align to TRBD1. Germline CDR1 and CDR2: SNHLY and FYNNEI. The CDR3 spans 12 residues. V was pared by 10 bases and J by 2 bases, with 5 bases of the junction left unmatched. The CDR3 DNA sequence: TGTGCCACCCACGACAGGGCCTACGAGCAGTACTTC. Translation gives CATHDRAYEQYF.

The rearrangement joins TRBV5-6 to TRBJ2-7, with D hard to call. CDR3 length equals 13 residues. V lost 0 bases to trimming and J lost 3 bases, with 7 bases between them. The V gene's germline CDR1 is SGHDT and CDR2 YYEEEE. This chain's CDR3 is CASSLGSSYEQYF. The CDR3 nucleotides read TGTGCCAGCAGCTTGGGGTCCAGCTACGAGCAGTACTTC.

The chain recombines TRBV7-8 with TRBJ2-7; a weak D match, TRBD1 (6 bases). Germline-derived CDR1 and CDR2 are SGHVS and FQNEAQ. Trimming shortened V by 5 bases and J by 6 bases, and 17 bases separated the two germline ends. This CDR3 has 14 amino acids. CDR3 DNA sequence: TGTGCCAGCAGCGTGCCCGGGACATCAGCCGAGCAGTACTTC. Translating it yields CASSVPGTSAEQYF.

J is TRBJ1-1 and V is TRBV6-1; D gene ambiguous. The CDR3 length is 13 residues. V shed 2 bases and J shed 6 bases, with 10 bases lying between them. Looked up from germline, CDR1 is MNHNS and CDR2 is SASEGT. The CDR3 nucleotides read TGTGCCAGCAGTGAAATGCCCAGAGCTGAAGCTTTCTTT. This encodes CASSEMPRAEAFF.

The CDR3 DNA sequence: TGTGCCAGCAGCCCTAGGCGGACCGGGGAGCTGTTTTTT. Translation gives CASSPRRTGELFF. The V gene is TRBV7-7, the J gene TRBJ2-2; D not certain. The CDR3 length is 13 residues. Trimming took 5 bases from V and 5 from J, leaving 9 bases between them. CDR1 and CDR2 from the germline V gene are SSHAT and FNYEAQ (reference sequence).

The chain couples TRBV7-9 to TRBJ2-7; D might be TRBD2 (6 bases). Trimming left V 5 bases short and J 3 bases short, with 14 bases between. The CDR3 is made up of 14 amino acids. CDR1 SEHNR and CDR2 FQNEAQ come from the germline V gene (reference sequence). The CDR3 sequence: CASSQLDGGYEQYF. Written as DNA, the CDR3 is TGTGCCAGCAGCCAACTGGACGGGGGCTACGAGCAGTACTTC.

This chain connects TRBV7-9 to TRBJ2-1, with TRBD2 identical over 9 bases. The CDR3 spans 16 residues. After removal of 6 bases from V and 1 base from J, the junction contained 7 bases not matched to a gene. CDR1 and CDR2 from the germline V gene are SEHNR and FQNEAQ (reference sequence). CDR3 sequence reads: CASRPLAGNSYNEQFF. The CDR3 DNA sequence: TGTGCCAGCAGACCCCTAGCGGGAAATTCCTACAATGAGCAGTTCTTC.

This clone was counted only a few times. V is TRBV2 and J is TRBJ2-7; 12 positions match TRBD1. Unmatched junction bases numbered 2, after V lost 6 bases and J lost 5 bases. This CDR3 has 13 residues. CDR1 and CDR2 from the germline V gene are SNHLY and FYNNEI. CDR3 residues: CASSGTGGNEQYF. The CDR3 coding sequence is TGTGCCAGCAGCGGGACAGGGGGCAACGAGCAGTACTTC. Variable domain in full (rest from reference TRBV2 and TRBJ2-7): EPEVTQTPSHQVTQMGQEVILRCVPISNHLYFYWYRQILGQKVEFLVSFYNNEISEKSEIFDDQFSVERPDGSNFTLKIRSTKLEDSAMYFCASSGTGGNEQYFGPGTRLTVT.

The gene calls are TRBV5-1 and TRBJ1-2, with D possibly TRBD1 on 5 matching bases. The germline gives CDR1 SGHRS, CDR2 YFSETQ. V shed 4 bases and J shed 14 bases, with 21 bases lying between them. The CDR3 length is 13 residues. In DNA, the CDR3 is TGCGCCAGCAGCCTACAGACAGACCTCATTTTGACCTTC. Its translation: CASSLQTDLILTF.

The V gene is TRBV27, the J gene TRBJ1-2; a possible D gene is TRBD1 (6 bases). The ends were cut back, 5 bases at V and 5 bases at J, with 9 bases in the middle. Germline assignment: CDR1 MNHEY and CDR2 SMNVEV (reference sequence). This CDR3 has 12 amino acids. CDR3 coding DNA: TGTGCCAGCAGTCCAACAGGGTATGGCTACACCTTC. Translation: CASSPTGYGYTF.

A note on this clone: The junction shows a germline mismatch at one end, possibly a read error. The rearrangement uses TRBV29-1 and TRBJ2-3; D possibly corresponds to TRBD1 (5 bases). Germline loops: CDR1 SQVTM, CDR2 ANQGSEA. This CDR3 spans 11 amino acids. CDR3 sequence reads: CSVVLTETQYF. The CDR3 DNA follows: TGCAGCGTTGTACTGACAGAGACGCAGTATTTT.

V and J are TRBV5-6 and TRBJ2-5; the D gene is possibly TRBD2 (5 bases). Trimming stripped 0 bases from V and 5 bases from J, with 20 bases between. The length of the CDR3 is 17 residues. The germline CDR1 and CDR2 sequences are SGHDT and YYEEEE. The DNA for the CDR3 is TGTGCCAGCAGCTTGGCCTTCGGATTAGCGTGGTCGGAGACCCAGTACTTC. Its translation is CASSLAFGLAWSETQYF.

The V call is TRBV6-5, the J call TRBJ1-1; TRBD1 might be the D (6 bases). This CDR3 region has 15 residues. In germline, CDR1 is MNHEY, CDR2 SVGAGI. Trimming shortened V by 6 bases and J by 0 bases, and 14 bases separated the two germline ends. For the CDR3, the DNA is TGTGCCAGCAGCCAGGACAGCCCCATGAACACTGAAGCTTTCTTT. Encoded protein: CASSQDSPMNTEAFF.

Details on this clone: The junction departs from the called germline gene at one end, perhaps through a read error. The rearrangement uses TRBV6-5 and TRBJ1-1, with 8 bases that match TRBD1. Germline CDR1 is MNHEY and CDR2 is SVGAGI. This CDR3 comprises 12 residues. The CDR3 DNA reads TGTGCCAGCAGGGCCGGGACAGGCCCCCCCGTCTTT. It is translated as CASRAGTGPPVF.